One and the same sample provided the 22 T cell receptor beta chains below, sequenced in a study of CD8 T cells in ankylosing spondylitis. Their antigen targets remain unknown. Points from the study as a whole: What seemed typical of ankylosing spondylitis blood was a TCR beta motif built from about 8 highly homologous variants.

TCRdb reprocessed the 5' RACE reads with MiXCR, giving one entry per CDR3 protein. The repertoire consists of a few hundred thousand distinct CDR3 sequences, with about 22% occurring once and the leading ten covering approximately 16%. The sequenced material came from blood, either unsorted or a sorted T cell fraction (not recorded which). The source is a male donor with ankylosing spondylitis.

This clonotype was recorded a few times. This chain links TRBV6-2 or TRBV6-3 with TRBJ2-1, with D unresolved. Germline lookup yields CDR1 MNHEY and CDR2 SVGEGT. Trimming shortened V by 4 bases and J by 8 bases, and 9 bases separated the two germline ends. The CDR3 totals 12 residues. CDR3 loop: CASSSESYEQFF. DNA for the CDR3: TGTGCCAGCAGTTCTGAGAGCTATGAGCAGTTCTTC.

This clonotype was seen a few times. The chain links TRBV11-2 to TRBJ1-1, with D possibly being TRBD1 (6 bases). The CDR3 runs 13 residues. V lost 5 bases, J lost 8 bases, and 15 bases lay in between. In germline, CDR1 is SGHAT, CDR2 FQNNGV. The DNA for the CDR3 is TGTGCCAGCAGCACCGGACAGCCCGGGGAAGCTTTCTTT. Amino acids: CASSTGQPGEAFF.

This clonotype was detected ten times or more. CDR3 bases: TGTGCCAGCAGTTTAGGCGAGGAGACCCAGTACTTC. Its protein product is CASSLGEETQYF. This chain connects TRBV12-3 or TRBV12-4 to TRBJ2-5; D is undetermined. The CDR3 consists of 12 residues. Deletions cut 1 base from V and 5 bases from J, with 5 bases between.

A few counts support this clonotype. The chain combines TRBV7-9 with TRBJ1-1; 9 bases are a match to TRBD1. The junction had 7 bases not matched to a gene; V was cut back by 5 bases and J by 6 bases. Germline V gene data show CDR1 as SEHNR and CDR2 as FQNEAQ (reference sequence). The CDR3 has 14 residues. Written as DNA, the CDR3 is TGTGCCAGCAGCCCAAGACAGGGGGTCTCTGAAGCTTTCTTT. Protein product: CASSPRQGVSEAFF.

The chain recombines TRBV5-1 with TRBJ2-7, with a weak D call TRBD1 (6 bases). Germline values: CDR1 SGHRS, CDR2 YFSETQ. Trimming cost V 0 bases and J 7 bases, with 11 bases left between them. The CDR3 covers 13 residues. CDR3 sequence reads: CASSLEVTGEQYF. Here the CDR3 DNA reads TGCGCCAGCAGCTTGGAGGTAACAGGGGAGCAGTACTTC.

The rearrangement links TRBV4-2 to TRBJ2-4; D unresolved. This CDR3 has 16 amino acids. Germline loops: CDR1 LGHNA, CDR2 YNFKEQ. V was shortened by 1 base and J by 1 base, with 11 bases between the two germline ends. CDR3 DNA: TGTGCCAGCAGCCAAGTTACGAGCGTTGCCAAAAACATTCAGTACTTC. Its translation: CASSQVTSVAKNIQYF.

This clonotype has just a few counts. The chain's CDR3 is CASSPWGGGYGYTF. The DNA for the CDR3 is TGTGCCAGCAGCCCCTGGGGAGGCGGATATGGCTACACCTTC. The chain carries TRBV7-9 and TRBJ1-2; the D is unclear. The CDR3 contains 14 residues. Trimming stripped 5 bases from V and 5 bases from J, with 15 bases between. Germline CDR1 reads SEHNR; CDR2 reads FQNEAQ (reference sequence).

This clonotype has more than one count but fewer than ten. The J gene is TRBJ1-5, the V gene TRBV19; TRBD1 might be the D (5 bases). Germline V gives CDR1 LNHDA, CDR2 SQIVND (reference sequence). Trimming removed 8 bases at V and 4 bases at J, with 18 bases between. The CDR3 length is 15 residues. The CDR3 DNA follows: TGTGCCAGTTCGAGGCGGGACTCGCTTAATCAGCCCCAGCATTTT. Amino acid sequence: CASSRRDSLNQPQHF.

The table lists this clonotype with many counts. The V gene is TRBV7-8, the J gene TRBJ1-3, with D tentatively TRBD1 (5 bases). The germline gives CDR1 SGHVS, CDR2 FQNEAQ. The CDR3 has 16 amino acids. Trimming stripped 5 bases from V and 4 bases from J, with 18 bases between. CDR3 sequence reads: CASSPPRGLGGNTIYF. The CDR3 nucleotides read TGTGCCAGCAGCCCTCCTCGGGGCCTAGGGGGAAACACCATATATTTT. The variable domain in full, with the rest retrieved from reference TRBV7-8 and TRBJ1-3, is GAGVSQSPRYKVAKRGQDVALRCDPISGHVSLFWYQQALGQGPEFLTYFQNEAQLDKSGLPSDRFFAERPEGSVSTLKIQRTQQEDSAVYLCASSPPRGLGGNTIYFGEGSWLTVV.

The V call is TRBV18, the J call TRBJ2-1; either TRBD1 or TRBD2 may supply D (5 bases each). The V end lost 3 bases, the J end lost 6 bases, and 18 bases lay between the germline ends. This CDR3 is 16 amino acids long. The germline CDR1 and CDR2 sequences are KGHSH and LQKENI. CDR3 bases: TGTGCCAGCTCACCGAGGGGCGAGACAGCGTCCAATGAGCAGTTCTTC. Amino acids: CASSPRGETASNEQFF. The variable domain in full, completed from reference TRBV18 and TRBJ2-1, reads NAGVMQNPRHLVRRRGQEARLRCSPMKGHSHVYWYRQLPEEGLKFMVYLQKENIIDESGMPKERFSAEFPKEGPSILRIQQVVRGDSAAYFCASSPRGETASNEQFFGPGTRLTVL.

There are a few counts of this clonotype. V usage is TRBV11-3 and J usage is TRBJ2-1, with D uncertain. The V gene's germline CDR1 is SGHNT and CDR2 YENEEA. The ends were cut back, 0 bases at V and 7 bases at J, with 13 bases in the middle. The length of the CDR3 is 15 residues. DNA for the CDR3: TGTGCCAGCAGCTTAGATCAGTTGTCGAGAAATGAGCAGTTCTTC. This gives the protein CASSLDQLSRNEQFF.

This clonotype was detected many times. CDR3 sequence: CASSLDTRTGVMETQYF. CDR3 DNA sequence: TGTGCCAGCAGCTTAGATACGCGAACAGGGGTTATGGAGACCCAGTACTTC. The chain couples TRBV7-6 to TRBJ2-5; TRBD1 matches 7 bases. This CDR3 contains 17 residues. V was clipped by 1 base and J by 5 bases; unmatched bases: 13. CDR1 SGHVS and CDR2 FNYEAQ come from the germline V gene.

The gene calls are TRBV5-1 and TRBJ2-2; 8 bases are shared with TRBD2. This CDR3 is built from 18 residues. Germline CDR1 reads SGHRS; CDR2 reads YFSETQ. Trimming cost V 7 bases and J 4 bases; bases outside gene matches: 18. CDR3 sequence (DNA): TGCGCCAGCGCTCCCTCCCGGGGCGGCGGGAGGAGCACCGGGGAGCTGTTTTTT. As protein: CASAPSRGGGRSTGELFF.

Regarding this clonotype: The junction departs from germline at one end; a sequencing error may be responsible. This rearrangement joins TRBV7-7 to TRBJ2-3, with 9 positions matching TRBD1. Germline V lookup: CDR1 SSHAT, CDR2 FNYEAQ (reference sequence). This CDR3 region has 15 residues. The CDR3 loop reads CASSQGDRVTDTQYF. Here the CDR3 DNA reads TGTGCTAGCAGCCAAGGGGACAGGGTCACAGATACGCAGTATTTT.

The chain uses TRBV4-2 and TRBJ1-5; unclear D gene. The ends were cut back, 0 bases at V and 6 bases at J, with 18 bases in the middle. CDR3 length: 17 amino acids. Germline values: CDR1 LGHNA, CDR2 YNFKEQ. CDR3 residues: CASSQDVGYSAVQPQHF. The CDR3 DNA reads as TGTGCCAGCAGCCAAGACGTTGGCTACAGTGCTGTTCAGCCCCAGCATTTT.

The V and J genes are TRBV5-1 and TRBJ2-6, with D possibly TRBD1 on 6 matching bases. This CDR3 is built from 16 residues. Germline CDR1 is SGHRS and CDR2 is YFSETQ. V was pared by 0 bases and J by 2 bases, with 9 bases between. The CDR3: CASSLVGDTGANVLTF. CDR3 DNA sequence: TGCGCCAGCAGCTTGGTCGGGGACACTGGGGCCAACGTCCTGACTTTC.

This clonotype has a handful of counts. V is TRBV7-2 and J is TRBJ2-7, with TRBD2 matching 11 bases. CDR1 and CDR2 (germline): SGHTA, FQGNSA. V shed 5 bases and J 7 bases; nucleotides not matched to a gene: 7. This CDR3 comprises 14 residues. The DNA for the CDR3 is TGTGCCAGCAGCCATCGACTAGCGGGACGGGAGCAGTACTTC. This sequence encodes CASSHRLAGREQYF.

The chain employs TRBV12-3 or TRBV12-4 and TRBJ1-6; weak D call: TRBD1 (5 bases). V was shortened by 6 bases and J by 6 bases, with 12 bases between the two germline ends. The CDR3 sequence is 14 residues long. CDR3 bases: TGTGCCAGCAGGGCTACAGGAATTAATTCACCCCTCCACTTT. Translation: CASRATGINSPLHF.

The chain couples TRBV20-1 to TRBJ2-1, with 8 nucleotides matching TRBD2. The CDR3 has 13 amino acids. Unmatched junction bases numbered 10, after V lost 5 bases and J lost 10 bases. In germline, CDR1 is DFQATT, CDR2 SNEGSKA (reference sequence). Written as DNA, the CDR3 is TGCAGTGCTCCTGGACTAGCCTTGGGCGAGCAGTTCTTC. Protein sequence: CSAPGLALGEQFF.

This clonotype was observed a handful of times. The chain joins TRBV12-5 to TRBJ2-6; no clear D. V was shortened by 0 bases and J by 6 bases, with 6 bases between the two germline ends. The CDR3 covers 14 residues. Per germline, CDR1 LGHNT and CDR2 FRNRAP. The CDR3, as DNA: TGTGCTAGTGGTTTGGTACTGGCGGCCAACGTCCTGACTTTC. It encodes CASGLVLAANVLTF.

This clonotype has a handful of counts. The chain recombines TRBV4-1 with TRBJ2-1; 10 nucleotides match TRBD2. The CDR3 extends over 16 amino acids. V lost 3 bases, J lost 6 bases, and 8 bases stayed unmatched. Germline V gene sequence: CDR1 MGHRA, CDR2 YSYEKL. CDR3 coding DNA: TGCGCCAGCAGCCAGGGAGGGGCTAGCGGGAGCAATGAGCAGTTCTTC. Encoded protein: CASSQGGASGSNEQFF.

V and J are TRBV9 and TRBJ2-3; TRBD2 matches 7 bases. V dropped 1 base and J dropped 2; count of bases not matched to a gene: 7. CDR1 and CDR2 from the germline V gene are SGDLS and YYNGEE. The CDR3 runs 16 residues. CDR3 DNA sequence: TGTGCCAGCAGCGTACTGGGGGGAGGGCCCACAGATACGCAGTATTTT. Its protein product is CASSVLGGGPTDTQYF.